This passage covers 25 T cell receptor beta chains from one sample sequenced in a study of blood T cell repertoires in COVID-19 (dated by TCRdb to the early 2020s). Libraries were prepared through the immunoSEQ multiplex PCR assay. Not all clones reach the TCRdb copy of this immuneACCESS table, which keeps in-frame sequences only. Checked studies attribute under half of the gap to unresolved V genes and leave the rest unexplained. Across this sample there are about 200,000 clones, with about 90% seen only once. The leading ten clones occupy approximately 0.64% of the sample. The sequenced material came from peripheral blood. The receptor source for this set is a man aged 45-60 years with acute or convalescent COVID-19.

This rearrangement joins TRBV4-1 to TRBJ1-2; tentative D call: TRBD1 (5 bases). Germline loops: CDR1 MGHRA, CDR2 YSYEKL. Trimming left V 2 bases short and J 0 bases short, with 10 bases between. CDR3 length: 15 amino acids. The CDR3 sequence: CASSQYRTANYGYTF. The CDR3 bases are TGCGCCAGCAGCCAATACAGGACGGCTAACTATGGCTACACCTTC.

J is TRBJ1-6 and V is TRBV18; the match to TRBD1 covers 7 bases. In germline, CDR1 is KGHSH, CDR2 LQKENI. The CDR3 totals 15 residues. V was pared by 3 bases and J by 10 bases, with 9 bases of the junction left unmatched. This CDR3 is CASSPGTVGGSPLHF. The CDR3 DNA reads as TGTGCCAGCTCACCTGGGACAGTCGGTGGATCACCCCTCCACTTT.

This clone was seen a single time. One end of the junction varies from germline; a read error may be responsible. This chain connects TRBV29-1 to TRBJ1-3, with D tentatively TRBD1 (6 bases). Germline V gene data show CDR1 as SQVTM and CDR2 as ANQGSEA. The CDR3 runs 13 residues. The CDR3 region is CSGEVALGGTIYF. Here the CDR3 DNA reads TGCAGCGGTGAAGTAGCCCTAGGGGGCACCATATATTTT.

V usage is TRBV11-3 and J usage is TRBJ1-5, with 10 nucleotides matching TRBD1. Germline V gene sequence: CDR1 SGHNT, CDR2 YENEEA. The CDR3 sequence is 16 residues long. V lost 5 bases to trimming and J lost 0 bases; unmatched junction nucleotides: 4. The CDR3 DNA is TGTGCCAGCAGCCAGGACAGGGGGAATAGCAATCAGCCCCAGCATTTT. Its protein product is CASSQDRGNSNQPQHF.

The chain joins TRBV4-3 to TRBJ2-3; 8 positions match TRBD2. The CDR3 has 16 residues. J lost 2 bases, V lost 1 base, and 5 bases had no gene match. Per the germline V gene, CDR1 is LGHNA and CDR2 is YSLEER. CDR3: CASSQGIAGSTDTQYF. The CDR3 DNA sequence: TGCGCCAGCAGCCAAGGTATAGCGGGGTCCACAGATACGCAGTATTTT.

The CDR3, as DNA: TGTGCCAGCAGCGTAGATGAGGCCGGGGAGACCCAGTACTTC. It is translated as CASSVDEAGETQYF. This chain links TRBV9 with TRBJ2-5; D unclear. The CDR3 is 14 amino acids. Trimming stripped 0 bases from V and 5 bases from J, with 11 bases between. Looked up from germline, CDR1 is SGDLS and CDR2 is YYNGEE.

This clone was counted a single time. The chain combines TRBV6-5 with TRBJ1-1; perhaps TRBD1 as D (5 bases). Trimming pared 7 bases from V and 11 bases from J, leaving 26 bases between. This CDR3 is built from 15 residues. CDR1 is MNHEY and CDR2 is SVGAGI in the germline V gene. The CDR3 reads CASTLRSGAYQEAFF. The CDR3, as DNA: TGTGCCAGCACCCTCCGATCTGGGGCTTATCAGGAGGCTTTCTTT.

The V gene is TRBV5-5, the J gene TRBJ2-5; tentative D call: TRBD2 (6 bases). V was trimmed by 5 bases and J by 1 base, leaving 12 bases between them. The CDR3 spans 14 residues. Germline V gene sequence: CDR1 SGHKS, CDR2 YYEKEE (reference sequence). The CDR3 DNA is TGTGCCAGCAGTGCGGAGGGATTCCAAGAGACCCAGTACTTC. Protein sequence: CASSAEGFQETQYF.

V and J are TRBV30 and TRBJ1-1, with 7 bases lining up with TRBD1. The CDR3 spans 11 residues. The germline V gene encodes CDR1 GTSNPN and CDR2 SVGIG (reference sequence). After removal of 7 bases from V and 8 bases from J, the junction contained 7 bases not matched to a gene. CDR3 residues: CAYDRAREAFF. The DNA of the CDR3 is TGTGCCTATGACAGGGCCCGGGAAGCTTTCTTT. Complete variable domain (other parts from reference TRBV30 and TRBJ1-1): SQTIHQWPATLVQPVGSPLSLECTVEGTSNPNLYWYRQAAGRGLQLLFYSVGIGQISSEVPQNLSASRPQDRQFILSSKKLLLSDSGFYLCAYDRAREAFFGQGTRLTVV.

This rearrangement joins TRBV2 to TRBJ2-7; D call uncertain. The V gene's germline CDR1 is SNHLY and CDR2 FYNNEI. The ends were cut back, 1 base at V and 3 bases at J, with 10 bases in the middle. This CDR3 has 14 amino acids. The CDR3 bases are TGTGCCAGCAGTGAAGGCCAGATATTCTACGAGCAGTACTTC. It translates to CASSEGQIFYEQYF.

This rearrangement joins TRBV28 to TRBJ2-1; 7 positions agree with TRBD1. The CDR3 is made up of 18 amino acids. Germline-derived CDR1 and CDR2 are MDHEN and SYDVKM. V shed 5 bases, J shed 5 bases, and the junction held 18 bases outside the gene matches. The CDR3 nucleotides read TGTGCCAGCAGTCTCCGGGACAGCGCCCTCACGATCAACAATGAGCAGTTCTTC. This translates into CASSLRDSALTINNEQFF. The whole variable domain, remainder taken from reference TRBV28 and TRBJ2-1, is DVKVTQSSRYLVKRTGEKVFLECVQDMDHENMFWYRQDPGLGLRLIYFSYDVKMKEKGDIPEGYSVSREKKERFSLILESASTNQTSMYLCASSLRDSALTINNEQFFGPGTRLTVL.

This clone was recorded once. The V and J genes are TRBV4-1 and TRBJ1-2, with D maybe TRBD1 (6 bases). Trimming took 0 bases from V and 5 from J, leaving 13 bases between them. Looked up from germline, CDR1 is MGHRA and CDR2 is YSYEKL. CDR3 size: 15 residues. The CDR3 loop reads CASSQDRTDGYGYTF. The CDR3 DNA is TGCGCCAGCAGCCAAGACCGGACAGACGGTTATGGCTACACCTTC.

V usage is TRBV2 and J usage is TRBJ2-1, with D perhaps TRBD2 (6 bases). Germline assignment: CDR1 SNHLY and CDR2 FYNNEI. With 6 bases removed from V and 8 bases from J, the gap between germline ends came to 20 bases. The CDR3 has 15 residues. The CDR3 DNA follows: TGTGCCAGCAGAGTAGCGGAGCACCTCAGTCATGAGCAGTTCTTC. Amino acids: CASRVAEHLSHEQFF.

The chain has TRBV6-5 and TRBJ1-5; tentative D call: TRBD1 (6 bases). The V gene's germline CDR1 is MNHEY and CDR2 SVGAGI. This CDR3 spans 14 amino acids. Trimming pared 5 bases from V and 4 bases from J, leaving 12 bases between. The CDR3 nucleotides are TGTGCCAGCAGTCTGCAGGGGTTTAATCAGCCCCAGCATTTT. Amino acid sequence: CASSLQGFNQPQHF.

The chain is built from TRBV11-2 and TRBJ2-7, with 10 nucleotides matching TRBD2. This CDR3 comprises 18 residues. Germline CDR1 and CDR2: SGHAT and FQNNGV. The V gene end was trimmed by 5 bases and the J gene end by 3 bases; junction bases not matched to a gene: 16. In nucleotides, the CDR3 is TGTGCCAGCAGCGCCGGACTAGCGGAAACGACCTTGTTCTACGAGCAGTACTTC. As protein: CASSAGLAETTLFYEQYF.

CDR3 sequence: CASRGQMATNEKLFF. DNA of the CDR3: TGTGCCAGTAGAGGACAGATGGCAACTAATGAAAAACTGTTTTTT. The chain uses TRBV19 and TRBJ1-4, with D possibly TRBD1 on 6 matching bases. The length of the CDR3 is 15 residues. Germline assignment: CDR1 LNHDA and CDR2 SQIVND (reference sequence). The V end lost 6 bases, the J end lost 0 bases, and 11 bases lay between the germline ends. Full variable domain (missing parts from reference TRBV19 and TRBJ1-4): DGGITQSPKYLFRKEGQNVTLSCEQNLNHDAMYWYRQDPGQGLRLIYYSQIVNDFQKGDIAEGYSVSREKKESFPLTVTSAQKNPTAFYLCASRGQMATNEKLFFGSGTQLSVL.

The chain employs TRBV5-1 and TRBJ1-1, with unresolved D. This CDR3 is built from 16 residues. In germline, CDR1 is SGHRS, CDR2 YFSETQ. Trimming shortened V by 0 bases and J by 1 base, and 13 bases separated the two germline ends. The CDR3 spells CASSLGRVRQNTEAFF. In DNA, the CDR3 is TGCGCCAGCAGCTTGGGGAGGGTTAGGCAGAACACTGAAGCTTTCTTT.

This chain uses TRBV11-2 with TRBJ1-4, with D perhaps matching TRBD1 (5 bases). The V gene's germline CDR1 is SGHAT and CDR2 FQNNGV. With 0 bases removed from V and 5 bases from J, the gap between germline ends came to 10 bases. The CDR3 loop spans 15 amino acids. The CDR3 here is CASSLDGAPNEKLFF. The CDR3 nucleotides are TGTGCCAGCAGCTTAGATGGGGCACCGAATGAAAAACTGTTTTTT.

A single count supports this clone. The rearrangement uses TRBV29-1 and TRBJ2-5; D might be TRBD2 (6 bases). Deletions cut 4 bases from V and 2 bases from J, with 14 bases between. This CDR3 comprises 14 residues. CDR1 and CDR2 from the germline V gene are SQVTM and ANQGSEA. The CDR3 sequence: CSVASGLRQETQYF. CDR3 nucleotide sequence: TGCAGCGTTGCTTCGGGACTTAGACAAGAGACCCAGTACTTC. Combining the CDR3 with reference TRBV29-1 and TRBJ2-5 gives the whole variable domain SAVISQKPSRDICQRGTSLTIQCQVDSQVTMMFWYRQQPGQSLTLIATANQGSEATYESGFVIDKFPISRPNLTFSTLTVSNMSPEDSSIYLCSVASGLRQETQYFGPGTRLLVL.

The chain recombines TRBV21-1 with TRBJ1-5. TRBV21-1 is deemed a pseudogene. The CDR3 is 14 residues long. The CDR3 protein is CASPERGRGQPQHF. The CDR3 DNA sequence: TGTGCCAGCCCCGAACGGGGGAGGGGTCAGCCCCAGCATTTT.

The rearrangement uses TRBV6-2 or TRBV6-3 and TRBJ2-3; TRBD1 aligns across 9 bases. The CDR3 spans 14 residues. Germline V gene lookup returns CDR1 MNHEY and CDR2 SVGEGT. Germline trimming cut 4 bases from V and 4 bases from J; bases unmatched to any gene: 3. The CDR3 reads CASSSDRGADTQYF. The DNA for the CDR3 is TGTGCCAGCAGTTCGGACAGGGGCGCAGATACGCAGTATTTT.

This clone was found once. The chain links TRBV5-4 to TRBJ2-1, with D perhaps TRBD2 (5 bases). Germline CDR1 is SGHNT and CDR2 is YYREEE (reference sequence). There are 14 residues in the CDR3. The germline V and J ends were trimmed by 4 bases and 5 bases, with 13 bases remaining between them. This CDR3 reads CASSGGSLNNEQFF. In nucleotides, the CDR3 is TGTGCCAGCAGCGGAGGATCGCTAAACAATGAGCAGTTCTTC.

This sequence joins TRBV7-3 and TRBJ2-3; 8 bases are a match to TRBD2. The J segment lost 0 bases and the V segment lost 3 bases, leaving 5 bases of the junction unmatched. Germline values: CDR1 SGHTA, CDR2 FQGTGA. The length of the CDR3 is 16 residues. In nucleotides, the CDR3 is TGTGCCAGCAGCTTTACAGCTAGCGGGAGCACAGATACGCAGTATTTT. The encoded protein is CASSFTASGSTDTQYF.

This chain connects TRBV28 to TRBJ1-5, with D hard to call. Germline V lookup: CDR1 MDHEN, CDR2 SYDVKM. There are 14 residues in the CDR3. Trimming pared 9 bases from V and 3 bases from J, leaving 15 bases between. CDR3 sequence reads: CASKSPGSNQPQHF. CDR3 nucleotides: TGTGCCAGTAAATCTCCGGGTTCCAATCAGCCCCAGCATTTT.

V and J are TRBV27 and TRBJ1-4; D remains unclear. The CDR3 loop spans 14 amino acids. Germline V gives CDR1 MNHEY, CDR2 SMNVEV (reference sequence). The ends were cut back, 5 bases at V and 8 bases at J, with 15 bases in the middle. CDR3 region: CASSPLSGREKLFF. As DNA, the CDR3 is TGTGCCAGCAGTCCCTTGAGTGGGAGGGAAAAACTGTTTTTT.